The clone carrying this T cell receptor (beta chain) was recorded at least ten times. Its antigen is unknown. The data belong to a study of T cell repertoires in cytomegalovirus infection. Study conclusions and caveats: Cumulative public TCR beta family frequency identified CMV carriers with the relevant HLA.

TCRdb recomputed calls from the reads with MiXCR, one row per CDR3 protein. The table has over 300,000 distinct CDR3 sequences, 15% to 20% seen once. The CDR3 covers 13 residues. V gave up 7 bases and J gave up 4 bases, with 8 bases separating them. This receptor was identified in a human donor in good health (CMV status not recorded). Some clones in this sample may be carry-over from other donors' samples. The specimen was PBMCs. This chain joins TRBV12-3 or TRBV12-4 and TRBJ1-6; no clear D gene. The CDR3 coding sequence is TGTGCCAGCACCCGATCATATAATTCACCCCTCCACTTT. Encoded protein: CASTRSYNSPLHF.